One sample yielded the 20 T cell receptor beta chains listed below, sequenced in a study of T cells after yellow fever vaccination. From the 5' RACE reads, TCRdb called clonotypes with MiXCR, one entry per CDR3 protein. Seen here are over 45,000 distinct CDR3 sequences, 7.1% observed once, and the top ten hold around two fifths. The sequenced sample was CD8+ T cells sorted from PBMCs, obtained on the day of the first yellow fever vaccination. These receptors were taken from a man between 18 and 35 years old who received the YFV17D yellow fever vaccine.

This clonotype was seen many times. The chain is built from TRBV13 and TRBJ2-1; 10 bases map to TRBD1. Trimming took 1 base from V and 11 from J; bases not matched to a gene: 8. Germline V gene lookup returns CDR1 PRHDT and CDR2 FYEKMQ (reference sequence). The CDR3 totals 15 residues. CDR3 residues: CASSLETGTGEKQFF. As DNA, the CDR3 is TGTGCCAGCAGCTTAGAAACCGGGACAGGGGAGAAGCAGTTCTTC.

This clonotype was detected many times. The chain links TRBV10-3 to TRBJ2-7; TRBD2 matches at 10 bases. This CDR3 region has 18 residues. Germline CDR1 reads ENHRY; CDR2 reads SYGVKD. The V and J ends lost 0 bases and 3 bases, in that order; junction bases with no gene match: 11. CDR3 loop: CAISESYGPSGGVYEQYF. The DNA of the CDR3 is TGTGCCATCAGTGAGTCGTACGGGCCCAGCGGGGGGGTCTACGAGCAGTACTTC.

This clonotype was found a few times. The chain has TRBV12-5 and TRBJ2-3; TRBD2 aligns across 11 bases. The CDR3 has 16 residues. Unmatched junction bases numbered 4, after V lost 3 bases and J lost 2 bases. The germline V gene has CDR1 LGHNT and CDR2 FRNRAP. CDR3 region: CASGFMTSGVTDTQYF. The CDR3 bases are TGTGCTAGTGGTTTCATGACTAGCGGGGTCACAGATACGCAGTATTTT.

A few counts support this clonotype. The V gene is TRBV5-4, the J gene TRBJ2-3, with D maybe TRBD1 (6 bases). V gave up 3 bases and J gave up 5 bases, with 13 bases separating them. The CDR3 spans 14 residues. CDR1 SGHNT and CDR2 YYREEE come from the germline V gene (reference sequence). The CDR3 protein is CASSWGTRGDTQYF. Written as DNA, the CDR3 is TGTGCCAGCAGCTGGGGGACAAGGGGAGATACGCAGTATTTT. The variable domain in full, completed from reference TRBV5-4 and TRBJ2-3, reads ETGVTQSPTHLIKTRGQQVTLRCSSQSGHNTVSWYQQALGQGPQFIFQYYREEENGRGNFPPRFSGLQFPNYSSELNVNALELDDSALYLCASSWGTRGDTQYFGPGTRLTVL.

In the case of this clonotype: It may be a read error: a sequence one base away is much more abundant. In DNA form, the CDR3 reads TGTGCCAGCAGTTTTTCGGGGAGGTACGAGCAGTACTTC. Its translation is CASSFSGRYEQYF. The rearrangement joins TRBV27 to TRBJ2-7; TRBD2 might be the D (6 bases). Germline CDR1 is MNHEY and CDR2 is SMNVEV (reference sequence). Trimming pared 3 bases from V and 4 bases from J, leaving 10 bases between. This CDR3 region has 13 residues.

This clonotype has ten or more counts. This chain connects TRBV20-1 to TRBJ2-7; maybe TRBD2 (6 bases). The germline gives CDR1 DFQATT, CDR2 SNEGSKA (reference sequence). CDR3 length: 14 residues. V was clipped by 6 bases and J by 2 bases, with 17 bases between them. The CDR3 loop reads CSAPGLHNPYEQYF. The CDR3 DNA is TGCAGTGCCCCGGGACTCCACAACCCCTACGAGCAGTACTTC.

The V gene is TRBV12-3 or TRBV12-4, the J gene TRBJ1-1, with D hard to call. V dropped 3 bases and J dropped 2 bases, with 13 bases sitting between them. The CDR3 loop spans 15 amino acids. The CDR3: CASSFIGEGNTEAFF. CDR3 coding DNA: TGTGCCAGCAGTTTTATCGGGGAAGGAAACACTGAAGCTTTCTTT.

This clonotype was counted at least ten times. The chain links TRBV3-1 to TRBJ2-1, with D maybe TRBD2 (5 bases). This CDR3 contains 15 residues. Germline values: CDR1 LGHDT, CDR2 YNNKEL (reference sequence). The germline V and J ends were trimmed by 4 bases and 7 bases, with 17 bases remaining between them. CDR3 nucleotides: TGTGCCAGCAGCCTCAACGGCCGGGGAACTAATGAGCAGTTCTTC. Its protein is CASSLNGRGTNEQFF.

In this sample, this clonotype turned up a few times. The CDR3 here is CASSPGGGNTDTQYF. For the CDR3, the DNA is TGTGCCAGCAGCCCAGGGGGGGGGAATACAGATACGCAGTATTTT. V and J are TRBV7-6 and TRBJ2-3; TRBD1 or TRBD2 may be the D gene (7 bases each). CDR1 is SGHVS and CDR2 is FNYEAQ in the germline V gene. V gave up 5 bases and J gave up 3 bases, with 15 bases separating them. The CDR3 is made up of 15 amino acids.

This clonotype was seen a few times. V and J are TRBV29-1 and TRBJ1-2; 7 bases fit TRBD1. With 3 bases clipped from V and 3 bases from J, the junction kept 10 bases outside the gene matches. Looked up from germline, CDR1 is SQVTM and CDR2 is ANQGSEA. This CDR3 contains 15 residues. CDR3 sequence (DNA): TGCAGCGTTGATATCCAGGGGGATATGGACTATGGCTACACCTTC. Translating gives CSVDIQGDMDYGYTF.

The table lists this clonotype with many counts. The chain combines TRBV29-1 with TRBJ2-5; 14 nucleotides align to TRBD2. Germline CDR1 and CDR2: SQVTM and ANQGSEA. CDR3 size: 15 residues. The ends lost 5 bases at V and 2 bases at J; junction bases unmatched: 4. The CDR3 nucleotides are TGCAGCGTTCGGACTAGCGGGGGGCCTCAAGAGACCCAGTACTTC. Translated, it gives CSVRTSGGPQETQYF.

Worth noting for this clonotype: This sequence may be a read error, since a much larger clone differs from it by one base. The chain combines TRBV4-1 with TRBJ1-2; D gene unclear. The germline gives CDR1 MGHRA, CDR2 YSYEKL. The CDR3 spans 14 residues. DNA for the CDR3: TGCGCCAGCAGCCAAGATGCCACCCCTTATGGCCACACCTTC. As protein: CASSQDATPYGHTF.

This clonotype occurred a few times. The chain employs TRBV6-5 and TRBJ2-3; 10 nucleotides line up with TRBD2. Trimming cost V 0 bases and J 0 bases; bases outside gene matches: 3. This CDR3 contains 17 residues. Germline CDR1 is MNHEY and CDR2 is SVGAGI. CDR3 loop: CASSYSGLAPSTDTQYF. The CDR3 DNA sequence: TGTGCCAGCAGTTACTCGGGACTAGCGCCAAGCACAGATACGCAGTATTTT.

This clonotype was seen many times. The chain is built from TRBV7-8 and TRBJ2-3, with D perhaps being TRBD1 or TRBD2 (5 bases each). Trimming took 2 bases from V and 9 from J, leaving 15 bases between them. This CDR3 is 14 amino acids long. Germline CDR1 and CDR2: SGHVS and FQNEAQ. CDR3: CASSLSGGLGTQYF. The CDR3 nucleotides are TGTGCCAGCAGCTTAAGTGGGGGTCTAGGCACGCAGTATTTT.

The table lists this clonotype with many counts. V is TRBV4-3 and J is TRBJ2-2; D is unclear. V gave up 2 bases and J gave up 6 bases, with 10 bases separating them. The CDR3 sequence is 14 residues long. The V gene's germline CDR1 is LGHNA and CDR2 YSLEER. The CDR3 sequence is CASSQWGRAGELFF. The CDR3 DNA reads TGCGCCAGCAGCCAATGGGGTAGGGCCGGGGAGCTGTTTTTT.

This clonotype has ten or more counts. The chain carries TRBV7-3 and TRBJ2-2; no clear D gene. The CDR3 has 14 amino acids. Per germline, CDR1 SGHTA and CDR2 FQGTGA. The V end was cut by 6 bases, the J end by 4 bases, with 12 bases between. CDR3 sequence (DNA): TGTGCCAGCAGGAAAGGCGTGGGCACCGGGGAGCTGTTTTTT. Its protein product is CASRKGVGTGELFF.

This clonotype was found many times. V gene TRBV6-4 combines with J gene TRBJ2-6, with a tentative D call TRBD2 (6 bases). V was clipped by 0 bases and J by 0 bases, with 9 bases between them. Germline CDR1 is MRHNA and CDR2 is SNTAGT. This CDR3 is built from 17 residues. Written as DNA, the CDR3 is TGTGCCAGCAGTGACTCCCCCGGGGGCTCTGGGGCCAACGTCCTGACTTTC. Its protein is CASSDSPGGSGANVLTF.

This clonotype was recorded a few times. J is TRBJ2-1 and V is TRBV19; D possibly corresponds to TRBD2 (6 bases). V lost 5 bases, J lost 0 bases, and 20 bases lay in between. The CDR3 covers 18 residues. Per the germline V gene, CDR1 is LNHDA and CDR2 is SQIVND (reference sequence). CDR3 coding DNA: TGTGCCAGTAGTCCCGGGAGCTCTAATGCGGGCTCCTACAATGAGCAGTTCTTC. Translation: CASSPGSSNAGSYNEQFF.

The gene calls are TRBV12-3 or TRBV12-4 and TRBJ2-3; D is uncertain. V gave up 4 bases and J gave up 2 bases, with 19 bases separating them. This CDR3 contains 17 residues. This chain's CDR3 is CASSSTYRVEATDTQYF. CDR3 coding DNA: TGTGCCAGCAGTTCCACTTACAGAGTAGAAGCCACAGATACGCAGTATTTT.

This clonotype was detected ten times or more. The V and J genes are TRBV7-6 and TRBJ2-3; 9 nucleotides agree with TRBD2. The germline gives CDR1 SGHVS, CDR2 FNYEAQ. Trimming removed 5 bases from V and 4 bases from J; junction bases left unmatched: 10. The CDR3 has 16 residues. CDR3 sequence (DNA): TGTGCCAGCAGCCCCGCGGGGGGGGTTATTTCAGATACGCAGTATTTT. Protein: CASSPAGGVISDTQYF.